Listed below are T cell receptor beta chains from one sample, sequenced in a study of Graves' ophthalmopathy and Graves' hyperthyroidism. TCRdb analysed the multiplex PCR reads with MiXCR anew, one entry per CDR3 protein. The table includes around 600,000 distinct CDR3 sequences, roughly 39% detected once. What was sequenced was peripheral blood. These receptors all come from an adult man with Graves' ophthalmopathy. CDR3s include the opening cysteine and the closing phenylalanine or tryptophan. The D gene is left open where the match is weak. Clone size is not always given. Where it is, it says once, few, many or a class for expanded clones.

J: TRBJ1-3; V: TRBV29-1; size: -; D: -; DNA: TGCAGCATACAGGGATCTGGAAACACCATATATTTT; CDR3: CSIQGSGNTIYF
J: TRBJ1-5; V: TRBV10-3; size: -; D: TRBD1; DNA: TGTGCCAGCAGTGAGCAGGGGGGGACGCCCCAGCATTTT; CDR3: CASSEQGGTPQHF
J: TRBJ2-7; V: TRBV7-2; size: -; D: TRBD2; DNA: TGTGCCAGCAGCCACGGGGGAGGGGTTACCTACGAGCAGTACTTC; CDR3: CASSHGGGVTYEQYF
J: TRBJ1-2; V: TRBV6-6; size: few; D: -; DNA: TGTGCCAGCAGTACCCCCGGACAGATCTATGGCTACACCTTC; CDR3: CASSTPGQIYGYTF
J: TRBJ2-3; V: TRBV7-9; size: -; D: TRBD2; DNA: TGTGCCAGCAGCTGGACTAGCGGGGGGGATACGCAGTATTTT; CDR3: CASSWTSGGDTQYF
J: TRBJ2-5; V: TRBV7-9; size: many; D: TRBD2; DNA: TGTGCCAGCAGCTTAGGGGTAGCGGGGGACCAAGAGACCCAGTACTTC; CDR3: CASSLGVAGDQETQYF
J: TRBJ2-7; V: TRBV15; size: many; D: -; DNA: TGTGCCACCAGCAGAGCAGGGGCCGAGCAGTACTTC; CDR3: CATSRAGAEQYF
J: TRBJ2-6; V: TRBV2; size: -; D: -; DNA: TGTGCCCGTAGGAACTCTGGGGCCAACGTCCTGACTTTC; CDR3: CARRNSGANVLTF
J: TRBJ2-7; V: TRBV12-3/TRBV12-4; size: few; D: -; DNA: TGTGCTAGTGCCCAAACCCCCTACGAGCAGTACTTC; CDR3: CASAQTPYEQYF
J: TRBJ1-6; V: TRBV4-2; size: -; D: -; DNA: TGTGCCAGCAGCCAAGGAGGGTTCGCGGGGAGCTCACCCCTCCACTTT; CDR3: CASSQGGFAGSSPLHF
J: TRBJ1-1; V: TRBV25-1; size: many; D: TRBD1; DNA: TGTGCCAGCAGACAGGGGATGAGAACTGAAGCTTTCTTT; CDR3: CASRQGMRTEAFF
J: TRBJ1-4; V: TRBV6-1; size: -; D: -; DNA: -; CDR3: CASSLGLLKNCFF
J: TRBJ1-1; V: TRBV29-1; size: many; D: -; DNA: TGCAGCGTCGATCAGGTAAACACTGAAGCTTTCTTT; CDR3: CSVDQVNTEAFF
J: TRBJ1-2; V: TRBV2; size: many; D: -; DNA: TGTGCCAGCAGTGAACCGCAAACAGGCTATGGCTACACCTTC; CDR3: CASSEPQTGYGYTF
J: TRBJ2-6; V: TRBV29-1; size: -; D: -; DNA: TGCAGCGTTGAAACGTACCTGACTTTC; CDR3: CSVETYLTF
J: TRBJ2-7; V: TRBV10-3; size: few; D: -; DNA: TGTGCCAGCAGTGATACCAGGGATTACGAGCAGTACTTC; CDR3: CASSDTRDYEQYF
J: TRBJ1-3; V: TRBV7-2; size: -; D: -; DNA: TGTGCCAGCTCACCATTGGATTCTGGAAACACCATATATTTT; CDR3: CASSPLDSGNTIYF
J: TRBJ1-4; V: TRBV20-1; size: many; D: -; DNA: TGCAGTGCTAGAGATGAACTGAGCCGGGAAAAACTGTTTTTT; CDR3: CSARDELSREKLFF
J: TRBJ1-1; V: TRBV30; size: few; D: -; DNA: TGTGCCTGGAGTGGGGGAGGGATGAACACTGAAGCTTTCTTT; CDR3: CAWSGGGMNTEAFF
J: TRBJ2-7; V: TRBV2; size: many; D: -; DNA: TGTGCCACCCGGGACTTTCCCTCCTACGAGCAGTACTTC; CDR3: CATRDFPSYEQYF
J: TRBJ2-7; V: TRBV6-5; size: -; D: -; DNA: TGTGCCAGCAGTCCATCCATGAGGGGGGAGCAGTACTTC; CDR3: CASSPSMRGEQYF
J: TRBJ2-7; V: TRBV15; size: many; D: -; DNA: TGTGCCACCAGCAGAGTTGGGGGGAACGAGCAGTACTTC; CDR3: CATSRVGGNEQYF
J: TRBJ2-1; V: TRBV7-2; size: many; D: TRBD2; DNA: TGTGCCAGCAGCTTACGACTAGCGGGGGTGTACAATGAGCAGTTCTTC; CDR3: CASSLRLAGVYNEQFF
J: TRBJ2-5; V: TRBV2; size: -; D: TRBD2; DNA: TGTGCCAGCACGGCTAGCGGGGGGACCCAGTACTTC; CDR3: CASTASGGTQYF
J: TRBJ1-1; V: TRBV5-1; size: many; D: -; DNA: TGCGCCAGCAGCCTTGGACAGATCATGAACACTGAAGCTTTCTTT; CDR3: CASSLGQIMNTEAFF
J: TRBJ1-2; V: TRBV11-1; size: -; D: -; DNA: TGTGCCAGCAGCTTGGAGGGGACTAACTATGGCTACACCTTC; CDR3: CASSLEGTNYGYTF
J: TRBJ2-5; V: TRBV7-7; size: many; D: -; DNA: TGTGCTAGCAGCTTGGGACGGGGAACCCAAGAGACCCAGTACTTC; CDR3: CASSLGRGTQETQYF
J: TRBJ1-5; V: TRBV7-9; size: many; D: -; DNA: TGTGCCAGCAGCTTATCTCCAGGTTATCAGCCCCAGCATTTT; CDR3: CASSLSPGYQPQHF